The 13 T cell receptor beta chains below were found in one sample sequenced in a study of early stage breast cancer tumors. Sequenced by immunoSEQ multiplex PCR; TCRdb stores in-frame clones only, minus some. Here the sample spans approximately 50,000 clones, roughly 80% being singletons. Sequenced material: blood. These receptors were obtained from a young adult with breast cancer.

This chain uses TRBV6-5 with TRBJ2-7, with 7 bases identical to TRBD2. This CDR3 has 15 residues. V shed 0 bases and J 2 bases; nucleotides not matched to a gene: 4. From germline, CDR1 is MNHEY and CDR2 SVGAGI. This CDR3 is CASSYSSLAAYEQYF. DNA for the CDR3: TGTGCCAGCAGTTACTCATCCCTAGCGGCCTACGAGCAGTACTTC.

This rearrangement joins TRBV5-1 to TRBJ2-7, with D maybe TRBD2 (6 bases). From germline, CDR1 is SGHRS and CDR2 YFSETQ. This CDR3 has 15 amino acids. With 6 bases removed from V and 7 bases from J, the gap between germline ends came to 23 bases. CDR3 DNA sequence: TGCGCCAGCACCGCTGGGGGGACTCTCCAAGTGGAGCAGTACTTC. Residues: CASTAGGTLQVEQYF. Looking up the rest from reference TRBV5-1 and TRBJ2-7 gives the full variable domain: KAGVTQTPRYLIKTRGQQVTLSCSPISGHRSVSWYQQTPGQGLQFLFEYFSETQRNKGNFPGRFSGRQFSNSRSEMNVSTLELGDSALYLCASTAGGTLQVEQYFGPGTRLTVT.

This clone was observed a few times. The chain has TRBV11-2 and TRBJ2-7; TRBD1 matches at 9 bases. CDR1 and CDR2 (germline): SGHAT, FQNNGV. The CDR3 is 13 residues long. Trimming removed 7 bases from V and 6 bases from J; junction bases left unmatched: 7. The CDR3 region has the DNA TGTGCCAGCACCGGGACAGGGATGAGCGAGCAGTACTTC. Protein: CASTGTGMSEQYF.

This clone was observed once. This rearrangement joins TRBV9 to TRBJ2-2; the D call may be TRBD1 or TRBD2 (5 bases each). Germline CDR1 and CDR2: SGDLS and YYNGEE. The CDR3 has 17 amino acids. V was trimmed by 4 bases and J by 5 bases, leaving 21 bases between them. In nucleotides, the CDR3 is TGTGCCAGCAGCTTAGAATCAGGGAGCACCAGAACCGGGGAGCTGTTTTTT. It encodes CASSLESGSTRTGELFF.

The chain links TRBV7-6 to TRBJ1-1; TRBD1 matches 7 bases. Trimming cost V 1 base and J 0 bases; bases outside gene matches: 5. The CDR3 runs to 16 residues. Germline values: CDR1 SGHVS, CDR2 FNYEAQ. The CDR3 nucleotides are TGTGCCAGCAGCTTAGACCCCGGGACAGTGAACACTGAAGCTTTCTTT. As protein: CASSLDPGTVNTEAFF.

This chain links TRBV2 with TRBJ2-5; D unresolved. V was trimmed by 8 bases and J by 5 bases, leaving 6 bases between them. The CDR3 has 10 amino acids. Per germline, CDR1 SNHLY and CDR2 FYNNEI. The CDR3 DNA reads as TGTGCCAGCTCAAGGGAGACCCAGTACTTC. It is translated as CASSRETQYF.

The genes are TRBV7-9 and TRBJ2-1; TRBD2 aligns across 7 bases. CDR1 is SEHNR and CDR2 is FQNEAQ in the germline V gene (reference sequence). CDR3 length: 15 residues. Losses at the gene ends were 6 bases for V and 5 bases for J; bases not matched to a gene: 10. CDR3 coding DNA: TGTGCCAGCAGTCGACGGGGGGTCGAAGACAATGAGCAGTTCTTC. Its translation is CASSRRGVEDNEQFF.

The V call is TRBV6-6, the J call TRBJ2-7, with 7 nucleotides matching TRBD2. V dropped 2 bases and J dropped 4; count of bases not matched to a gene: 5. Germline V gives CDR1 MNHNY, CDR2 SVGAGI (reference sequence). This CDR3 region has 14 residues. Written as DNA, the CDR3 is TGTGCCAGCAGTTACGGAGGGGAGGGTTACGAGCAGTACTTC. Encoded protein: CASSYGGEGYEQYF.

The chain combines TRBV6-5 with TRBJ2-7; D may be TRBD1 (6 bases). V was shortened by 1 base and J by 2 bases, with 12 bases between the two germline ends. The CDR3 totals 15 residues. The V gene's germline CDR1 is MNHEY and CDR2 SVGAGI. The CDR3: CASSYYRAGTYEQYF. The CDR3 DNA reads TGTGCCAGCAGTTACTACAGGGCTGGTACCTACGAGCAGTACTTC.

V is TRBV29-1 and J is TRBJ2-3; maybe TRBD1 (5 bases). The V end was cut by 4 bases, the J end by 4 bases, with 15 bases between. CDR3 length: 14 amino acids. The germline gives CDR1 SQVTM, CDR2 ANQGSEA. In nucleotides, the CDR3 is TGCAGCGTTGGGTCCAGGGTCAGGGCAGATACGCAGTATTTT. Its translation is CSVGSRVRADTQYF.

This chain links TRBV29-1 with TRBJ1-1; D remains ambiguous. This CDR3 contains 13 residues. Trimming cost V 2 bases and J 1 base, with 8 bases left between them. Germline assignment: CDR1 SQVTM and CDR2 ANQGSEA. This CDR3 reads CSVERTGNTEAFF. Here the CDR3 DNA reads TGCAGCGTTGAAAGAACCGGGAACACTGAAGCTTTCTTT.

The chain links TRBV7-8 to TRBJ1-1, with D unclear. CDR1 and CDR2 (germline): SGHVS, FQNEAQ. The CDR3 has 14 amino acids. The V end was cut by 7 bases, the J end by 1 base, with 13 bases between. CDR3 nucleotides: TGTGCCAGCACCCCAGGCCTGACGAACACTGAAGCTTTCTTT. It translates to CASTPGLTNTEAFF.

The CDR3 protein is CASSGQDLNIQYF. DNA for the CDR3: TGTGCCAGCTCAGGGCAGGACTTAAACATTCAGTACTTC. The rearrangement joins TRBV18 to TRBJ2-4, with D perhaps matching TRBD2 (5 bases). The CDR3 is 13 amino acids. CDR1 and CDR2 (germline): KGHSH, LQKENI. The V gene lost 5 bases and the J gene lost 6 bases, with 11 bases spanning the gap.